The present T cell receptor beta chain was sequenced within a study of T cells after somatic rescue of genetic block. V dropped 6 bases and J dropped 2; count of bases not matched to a gene: 11. This CDR3 has 16 amino acids. Per germline, CDR1 PRHDT and CDR2 FYEKMQ (reference sequence). Data came from immunoSEQ multiplex PCR; TCRdb stores just in-frame clones and leaves some out. The table includes about 9,100 clones, roughly 81% detected once. The chain couples TRBV13 to TRBJ1-2; TRBD1 aligns across 8 bases. The sequencing input was peripheral blood mononuclear cells (PBMCs). The clonotype was recovered from a boy between 10 and 17 years old. CDR3 loop: CASSWSTGGINYGYTF. DNA for the CDR3: TGTGCCAGCAGTTGGTCCACAGGGGGAATAAACTATGGCTACACCTTC.